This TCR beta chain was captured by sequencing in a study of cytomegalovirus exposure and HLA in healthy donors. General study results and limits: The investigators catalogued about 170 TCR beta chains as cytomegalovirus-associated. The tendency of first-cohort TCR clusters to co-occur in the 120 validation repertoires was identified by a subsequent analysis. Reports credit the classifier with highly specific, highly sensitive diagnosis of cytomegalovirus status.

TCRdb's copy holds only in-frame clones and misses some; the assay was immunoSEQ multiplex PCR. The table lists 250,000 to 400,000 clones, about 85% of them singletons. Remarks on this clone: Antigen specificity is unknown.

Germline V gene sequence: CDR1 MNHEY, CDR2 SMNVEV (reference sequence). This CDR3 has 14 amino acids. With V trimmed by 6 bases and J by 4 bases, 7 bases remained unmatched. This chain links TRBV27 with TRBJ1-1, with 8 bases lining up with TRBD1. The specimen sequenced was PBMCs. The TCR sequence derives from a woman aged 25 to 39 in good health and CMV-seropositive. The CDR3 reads CASRHQGASTEAFF. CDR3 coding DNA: TGTGCCAGCAGACACCAGGGGGCGAGCACTGAAGCTTTCTTT.